Only one count was recorded for the clone carrying this T cell receptor beta chain. Profiling relied on immunoSEQ multiplex PCR, and the TCRdb table lists in-frame clones only, not all of them. The repertoire includes roughly 2,500,000 clones, 90% to 95% of them detected once, and approximately 0.37% sits in the top ten. This CDR3 has 15 residues. CDR1 and CDR2 from the germline V gene are SGDLS and YYNGEE. The V end was cut by 4 bases, the J end by 4 bases, with 15 bases between. This record comes from a study of shared clonotypes between healthy human individuals. This clonotype was sampled from a man between 18 and 29 years old in good health. Some clones in this sample may be carry-over from other donors' samples. The rearrangement links TRBV9 to TRBJ2-1; D is possibly TRBD2 (6 bases). Sequenced input: naive CD4+ T cells from PBMCs. The subset denotes: CD45RA+ positively selected. The CDR3 loop reads CASSPGRFDYNEQFF. In DNA, the CDR3 is TGTGCCAGCAGCCCCGGGAGATTCGATTACAATGAGCAGTTCTTC.